This TCR beta chain stems from a study of T cell changes during pregnancy in multiple sclerosis. Germline CDR1 is SNHLY and CDR2 is FYNNEI. V dropped 4 bases and J dropped 7; count of bases not matched to a gene: 12. The length of the CDR3 is 15 residues. Method: immunoSEQ multiplex PCR; TCRdb's copy keeps in-frame clones and lacks some. The sample has 70,000 to 80,000 clones, over 85% seen once. The origin of this receptor is a female donor with multiple sclerosis, enrolled in a pregnancy study. Source: peripheral blood, taken in the first trimester of pregnancy. The chain couples TRBV2 to TRBJ1-2; 7 bases are shared with TRBD1. The CDR3 DNA is TGTGCCAGCAGTGGGGCGACAGGGCGTGCCTTTGGCTACACCTTC. Translated: CASSGATGRAFGYTF.